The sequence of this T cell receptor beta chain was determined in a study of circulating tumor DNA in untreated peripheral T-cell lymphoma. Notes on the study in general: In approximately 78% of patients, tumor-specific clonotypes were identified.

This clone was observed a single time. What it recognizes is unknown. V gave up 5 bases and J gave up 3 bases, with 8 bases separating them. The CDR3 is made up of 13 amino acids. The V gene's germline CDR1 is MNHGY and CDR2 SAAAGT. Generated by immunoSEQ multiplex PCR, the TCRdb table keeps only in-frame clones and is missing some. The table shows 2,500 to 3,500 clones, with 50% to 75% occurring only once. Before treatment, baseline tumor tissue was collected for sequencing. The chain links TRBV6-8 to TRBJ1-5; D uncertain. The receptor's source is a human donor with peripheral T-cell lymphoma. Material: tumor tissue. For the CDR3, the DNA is TGTGCCAGCAGTGTGCAGCCCAATCAGCCCCAGCATTTT. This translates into CASSVQPNQPQHF.